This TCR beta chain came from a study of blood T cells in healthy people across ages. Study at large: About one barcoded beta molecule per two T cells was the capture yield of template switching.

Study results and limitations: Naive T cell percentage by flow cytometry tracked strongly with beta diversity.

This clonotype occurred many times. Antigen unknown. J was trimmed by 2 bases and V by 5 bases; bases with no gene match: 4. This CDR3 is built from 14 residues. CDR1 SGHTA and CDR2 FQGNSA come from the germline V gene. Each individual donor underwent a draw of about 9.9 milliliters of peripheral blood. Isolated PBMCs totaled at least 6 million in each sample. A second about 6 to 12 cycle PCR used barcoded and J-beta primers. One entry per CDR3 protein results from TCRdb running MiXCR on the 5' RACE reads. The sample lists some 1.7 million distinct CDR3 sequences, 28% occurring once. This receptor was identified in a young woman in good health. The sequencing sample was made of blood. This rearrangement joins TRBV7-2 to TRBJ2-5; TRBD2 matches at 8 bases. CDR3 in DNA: TGTGCCAGCAGCCGGACTAGCAGACAAGAGACCCAGTACTTC. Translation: CASSRTSRQETQYF. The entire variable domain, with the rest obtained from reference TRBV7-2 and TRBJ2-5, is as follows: GAGVSQSPSNKVTEKGKDVELRCDPISGHTALYWYRQSLGQGLEFLIYFQGNSAPDKSGLPSDRFSAERTGGSVSTLTIQRTQQEDSAVYLCASSRTSRQETQYFGPGTRLLVL.